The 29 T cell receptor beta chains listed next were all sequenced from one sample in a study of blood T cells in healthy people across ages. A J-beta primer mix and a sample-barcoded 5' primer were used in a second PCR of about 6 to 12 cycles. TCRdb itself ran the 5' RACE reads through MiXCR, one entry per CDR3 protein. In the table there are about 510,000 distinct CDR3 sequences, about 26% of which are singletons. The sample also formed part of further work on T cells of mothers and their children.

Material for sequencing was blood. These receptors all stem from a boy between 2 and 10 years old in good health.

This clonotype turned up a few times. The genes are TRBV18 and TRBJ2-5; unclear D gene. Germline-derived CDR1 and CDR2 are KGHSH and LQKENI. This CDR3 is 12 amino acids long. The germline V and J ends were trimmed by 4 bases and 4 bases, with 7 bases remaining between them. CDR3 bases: TGTGCCAGCTCACGGTCGACAGAGACCCAGTACTTC. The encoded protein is CASSRSTETQYF.

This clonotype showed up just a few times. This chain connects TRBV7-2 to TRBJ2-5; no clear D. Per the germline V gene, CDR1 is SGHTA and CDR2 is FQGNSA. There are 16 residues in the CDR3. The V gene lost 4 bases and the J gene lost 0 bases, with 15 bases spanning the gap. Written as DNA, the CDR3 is TGTGCCAGCAGCTCCTCGACGGAATGGTACCAAGAGACCCAGTACTTC. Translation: CASSSSTEWYQETQYF.

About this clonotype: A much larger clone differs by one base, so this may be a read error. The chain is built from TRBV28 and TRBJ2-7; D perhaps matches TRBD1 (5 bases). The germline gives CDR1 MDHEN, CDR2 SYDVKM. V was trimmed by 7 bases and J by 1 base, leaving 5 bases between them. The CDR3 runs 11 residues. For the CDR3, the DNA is TGTGCCAGCACAGGGTCCTACGAGCAGTACTTC. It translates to CASTGSYEQYF.

The CDR3 DNA reads TGTGCCAGCAGCCAATGGCGGGAGGGCAATGAGCAGTTCTTC. Amino acids: CASSQWREGNEQFF. The rearrangement links TRBV3-1 to TRBJ2-1; 9 bases align to TRBD2. Germline V gene lookup returns CDR1 LGHDT and CDR2 YNNKEL (reference sequence). This CDR3 comprises 14 residues. Germline trimming cut 2 bases from V and 6 bases from J; bases unmatched to any gene: 2.

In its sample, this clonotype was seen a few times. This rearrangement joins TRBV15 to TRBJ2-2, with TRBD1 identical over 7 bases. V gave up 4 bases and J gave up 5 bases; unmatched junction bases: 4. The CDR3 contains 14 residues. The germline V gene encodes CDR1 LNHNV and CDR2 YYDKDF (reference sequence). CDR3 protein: CATSKDRRTGELFF. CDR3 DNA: TGTGCCACCAGCAAGGACAGGAGGACCGGGGAGCTGTTTTTT.

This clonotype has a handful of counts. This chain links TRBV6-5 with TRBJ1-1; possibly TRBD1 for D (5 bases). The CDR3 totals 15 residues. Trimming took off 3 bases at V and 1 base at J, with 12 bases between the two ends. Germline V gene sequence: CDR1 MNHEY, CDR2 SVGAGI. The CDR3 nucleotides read TGTGCCAGCAGTTATTCGGGACGGTGGAACACTGAAGCTTTCTTT. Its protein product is CASSYSGRWNTEAFF.

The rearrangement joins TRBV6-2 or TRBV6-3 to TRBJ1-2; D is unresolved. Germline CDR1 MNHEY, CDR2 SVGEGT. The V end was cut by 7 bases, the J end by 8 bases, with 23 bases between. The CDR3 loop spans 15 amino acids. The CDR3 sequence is CASTDPLPAIEGYTF. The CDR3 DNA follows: TGTGCCAGCACCGATCCCTTACCGGCAATTGAGGGCTACACCTTC.

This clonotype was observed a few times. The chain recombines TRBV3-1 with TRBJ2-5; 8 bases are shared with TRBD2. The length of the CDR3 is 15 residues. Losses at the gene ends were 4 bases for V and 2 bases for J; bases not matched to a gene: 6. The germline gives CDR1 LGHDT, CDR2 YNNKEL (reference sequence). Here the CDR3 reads CASSRGGIGQETQYF. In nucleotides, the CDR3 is TGTGCCAGCAGCCGCGGGGGGATCGGACAAGAGACCCAGTACTTC.

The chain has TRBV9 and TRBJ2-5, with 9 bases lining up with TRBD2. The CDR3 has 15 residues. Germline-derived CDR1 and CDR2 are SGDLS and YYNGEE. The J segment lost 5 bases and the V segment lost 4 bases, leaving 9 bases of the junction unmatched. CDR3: CASSPEASGAETQYF. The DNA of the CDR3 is TGTGCCAGCAGCCCGGAGGCTAGCGGGGCCGAGACCCAGTACTTC.

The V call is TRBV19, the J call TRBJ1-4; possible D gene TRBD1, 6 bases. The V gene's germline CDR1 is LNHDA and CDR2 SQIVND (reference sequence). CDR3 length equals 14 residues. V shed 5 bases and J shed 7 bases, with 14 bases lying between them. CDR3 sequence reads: CASSEQGEGEKLFF. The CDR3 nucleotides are TGTGCCAGTAGTGAACAGGGTGAGGGTGAAAAACTGTTTTTT.

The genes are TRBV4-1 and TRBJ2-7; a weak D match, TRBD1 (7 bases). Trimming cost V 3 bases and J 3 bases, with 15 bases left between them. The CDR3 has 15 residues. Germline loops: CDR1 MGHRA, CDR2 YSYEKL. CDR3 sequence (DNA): TGCGCCAGCAGCCACGCGGGACAGATGTACTACGAGCAGTACTTC. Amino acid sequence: CASSHAGQMYYEQYF.

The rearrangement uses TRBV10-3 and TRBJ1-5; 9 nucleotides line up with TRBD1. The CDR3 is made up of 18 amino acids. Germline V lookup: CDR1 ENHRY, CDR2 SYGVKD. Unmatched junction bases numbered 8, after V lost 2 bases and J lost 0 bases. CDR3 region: CAISEPGQGRDSNQPQHF. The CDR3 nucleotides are TGTGCCATCAGTGAGCCGGGACAGGGTAGGGATAGCAATCAGCCCCAGCATTTT.

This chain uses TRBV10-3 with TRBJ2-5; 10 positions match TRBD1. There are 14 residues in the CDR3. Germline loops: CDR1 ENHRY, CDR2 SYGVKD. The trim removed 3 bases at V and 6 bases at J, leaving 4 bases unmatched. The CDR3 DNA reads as TGTGCCATCAGTGATAGGGACAGGGGAAAGACCCAGTACTTC. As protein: CAISDRDRGKTQYF.

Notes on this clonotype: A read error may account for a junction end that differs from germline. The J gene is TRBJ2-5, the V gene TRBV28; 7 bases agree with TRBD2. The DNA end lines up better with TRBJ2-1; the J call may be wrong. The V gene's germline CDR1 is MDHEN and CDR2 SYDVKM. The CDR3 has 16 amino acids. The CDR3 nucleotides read TGTGCCAGCAGTCTCCTCCCGGGACTAACTTACATTGAGCAGTTCTTC. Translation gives CASSLLPGLTYIEQFF.

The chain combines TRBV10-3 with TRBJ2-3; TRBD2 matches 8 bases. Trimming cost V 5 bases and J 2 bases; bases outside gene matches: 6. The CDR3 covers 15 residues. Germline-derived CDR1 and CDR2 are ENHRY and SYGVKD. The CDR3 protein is CAISISGVTTDTQYF. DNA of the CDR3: TGTGCCATCAGTATTAGCGGGGTTACCACAGATACGCAGTATTTT.

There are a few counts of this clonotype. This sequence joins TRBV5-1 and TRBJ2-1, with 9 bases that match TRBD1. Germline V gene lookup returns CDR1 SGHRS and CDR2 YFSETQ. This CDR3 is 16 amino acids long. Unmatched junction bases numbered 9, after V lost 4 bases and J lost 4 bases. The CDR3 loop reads CASSITSGTGYNEQFF. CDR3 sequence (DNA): TGCGCCAGCAGCATAACATCCGGGACAGGGTACAATGAGCAGTTCTTC.

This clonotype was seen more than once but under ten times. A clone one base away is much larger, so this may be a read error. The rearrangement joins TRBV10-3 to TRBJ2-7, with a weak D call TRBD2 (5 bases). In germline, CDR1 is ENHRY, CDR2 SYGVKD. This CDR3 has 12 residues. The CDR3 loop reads CAISPDLSEQSF. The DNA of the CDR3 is TGTGCCATCAGCCCGGACTTATCCGAGCAGTCCTTC.

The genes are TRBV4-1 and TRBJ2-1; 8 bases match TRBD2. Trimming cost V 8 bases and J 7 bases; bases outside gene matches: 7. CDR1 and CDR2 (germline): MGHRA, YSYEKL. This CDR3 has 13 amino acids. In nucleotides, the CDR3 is TGCGCCAGCGGCTCGGGGGGGTTTAATGAGCAGTTCTTC. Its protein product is CASGSGGFNEQFF.

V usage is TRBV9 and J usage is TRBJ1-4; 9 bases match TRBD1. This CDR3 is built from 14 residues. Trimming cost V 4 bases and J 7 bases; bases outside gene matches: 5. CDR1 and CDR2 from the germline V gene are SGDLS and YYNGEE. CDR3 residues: CASSMDRGGEKLFF. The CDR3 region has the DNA TGTGCCAGCAGCATGGACAGGGGTGGTGAAAAACTGTTTTTT.

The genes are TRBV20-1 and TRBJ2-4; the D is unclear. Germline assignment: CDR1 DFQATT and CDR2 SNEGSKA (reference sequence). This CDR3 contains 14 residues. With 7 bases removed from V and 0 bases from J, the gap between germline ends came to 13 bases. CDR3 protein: CSVAIDLAKNIQYF. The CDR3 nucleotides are TGCAGTGTTGCCATAGATCTAGCCAAAAACATTCAGTACTTC.

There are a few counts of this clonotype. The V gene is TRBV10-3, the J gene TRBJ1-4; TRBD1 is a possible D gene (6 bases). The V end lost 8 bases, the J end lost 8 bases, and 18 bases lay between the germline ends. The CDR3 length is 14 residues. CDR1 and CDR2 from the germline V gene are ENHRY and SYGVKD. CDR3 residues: CAISATGTHEKLFF. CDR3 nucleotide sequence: TGTGCCATCTCAGCCACCGGGACACACGAAAAACTGTTTTTT.

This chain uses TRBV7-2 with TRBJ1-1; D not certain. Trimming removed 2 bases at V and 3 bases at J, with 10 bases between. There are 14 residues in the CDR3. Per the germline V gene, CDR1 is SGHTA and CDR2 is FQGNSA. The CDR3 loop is CASSLRDEYTEAFF. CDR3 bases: TGTGCCAGCAGCTTACGGGATGAGTACACTGAAGCTTTCTTT.

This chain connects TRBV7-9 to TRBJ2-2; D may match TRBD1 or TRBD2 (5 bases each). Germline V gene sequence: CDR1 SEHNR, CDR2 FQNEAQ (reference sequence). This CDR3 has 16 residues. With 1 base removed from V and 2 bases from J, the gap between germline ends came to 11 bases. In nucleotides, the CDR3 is TGTGCCAGCAGCTTAGAGACCGGGGCCAACACCGGGGAGCTGTTTTTT. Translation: CASSLETGANTGELFF.

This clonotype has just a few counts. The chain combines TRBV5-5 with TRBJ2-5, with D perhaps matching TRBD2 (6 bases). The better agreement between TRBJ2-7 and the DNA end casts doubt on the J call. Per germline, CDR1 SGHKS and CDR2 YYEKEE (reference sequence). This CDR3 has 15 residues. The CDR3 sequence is CASSLAGTHIDEQYF. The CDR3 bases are TGTGCCAGCAGCTTGGCCGGGACTCACATTGACGAGCAGTACTTC.

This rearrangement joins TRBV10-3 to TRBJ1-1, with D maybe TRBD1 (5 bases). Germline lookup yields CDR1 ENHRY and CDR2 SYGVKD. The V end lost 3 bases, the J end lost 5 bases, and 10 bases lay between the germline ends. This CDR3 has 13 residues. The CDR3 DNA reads TGTGCCATCAGTGAATCGTGGGGGACTGAAGCTTTCTTT. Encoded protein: CAISESWGTEAFF.

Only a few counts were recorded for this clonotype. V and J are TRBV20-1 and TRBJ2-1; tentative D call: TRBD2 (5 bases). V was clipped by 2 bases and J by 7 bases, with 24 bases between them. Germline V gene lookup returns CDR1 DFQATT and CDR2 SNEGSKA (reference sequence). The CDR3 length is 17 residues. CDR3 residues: CSARSYTGIPPINEQFF. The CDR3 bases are TGCAGTGCTAGATCCTATACCGGGATTCCGCCTATTAATGAGCAGTTCTTC.

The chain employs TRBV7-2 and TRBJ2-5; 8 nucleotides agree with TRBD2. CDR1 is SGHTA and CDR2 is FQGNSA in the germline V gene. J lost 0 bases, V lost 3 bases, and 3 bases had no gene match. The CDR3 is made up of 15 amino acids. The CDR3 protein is CASSFGGGYQETQYF. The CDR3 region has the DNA TGTGCCAGCAGCTTCGGCGGGGGGTACCAAGAGACCCAGTACTTC.

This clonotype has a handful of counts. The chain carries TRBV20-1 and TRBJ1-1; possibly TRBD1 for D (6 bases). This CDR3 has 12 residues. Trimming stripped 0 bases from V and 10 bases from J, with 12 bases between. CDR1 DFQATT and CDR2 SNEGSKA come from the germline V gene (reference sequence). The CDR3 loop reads CSARDGGRGAFF. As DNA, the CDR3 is TGCAGTGCTAGAGATGGGGGCAGAGGAGCTTTCTTT.

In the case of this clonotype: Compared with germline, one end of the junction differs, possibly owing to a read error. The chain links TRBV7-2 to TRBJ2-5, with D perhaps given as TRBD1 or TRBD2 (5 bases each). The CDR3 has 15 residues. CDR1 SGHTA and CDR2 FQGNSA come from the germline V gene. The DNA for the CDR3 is TGTGCCAGCAGCTTAAGTAGAGGGGTCGAAGAGACCCAGTATTTC. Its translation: CASSLSRGVEETQYF.